These 6 T cell receptor beta chains were all obtained from the same sample, sequenced in a study of cytomegalovirus exposure and HLA in healthy donors. The PCR employed 60 Vbeta primers together with 13 Jbeta primers. Libraries were prepared by immunoSEQ multiplex PCR; TCRdb keeps only in-frame clonotypes and omits some of them. The sample holds about 160,000 clones, 65% to 80% seen once. The sample taken for sequencing was PBMCs. Every receptor here comes from a man in his forties or fifties in good health and CMV-seronegative.

The genes are TRBV2 and TRBJ2-3, with 8 bases identical to TRBD1. Germline CDR1 is SNHLY and CDR2 is FYNNEI. The CDR3 runs to 15 residues. Losses at the gene ends were 5 bases for V and 5 bases for J; bases not matched to a gene: 9. In DNA form, the CDR3 reads TGTGCCAGCAGTTTTCGACAGGGGCGTGAAGATACGCAGTATTTT. It yields the protein CASSFRQGREDTQYF. Full variable domain (missing parts from reference TRBV2 and TRBJ2-3): EPEVTQTPSHQVTQMGQEVILRCVPISNHLYFYWYRQILGQKVEFLVSFYNNEISEKSEIFDDQFSVERPDGSNFTLKIRSTKLEDSAMYFCASSFRQGREDTQYFGPGTRLTVL.

The chain carries TRBV28 and TRBJ1-2; a possible D gene is TRBD1 (5 bases). The V and J ends lost 8 bases and 4 bases respectively, with 20 bases between them. Per the germline V gene, CDR1 is MDHEN and CDR2 is SYDVKM. The CDR3 length is 15 residues. CDR3 DNA sequence: TGTGCCAGCGCTAGCGGGGCAGGCGCCGCCTATGGCTACACCTTC. This codes for CASASGAGAAYGYTF.

The chain combines TRBV2 with TRBJ1-1; D call uncertain. The CDR3 is made up of 12 amino acids. The V gene's germline CDR1 is SNHLY and CDR2 FYNNEI. Trimming shortened V by 6 bases and J by 3 bases, and 8 bases separated the two germline ends. CDR3 in DNA: TGTGCCAGCAGCCCCTTTGACACTGAAGCTTTCTTT. It specifies CASSPFDTEAFF.

The rearrangement uses TRBV20-1 and TRBJ2-1; D remains ambiguous. This CDR3 region has 11 residues. CDR1 is DFQATT and CDR2 is SNEGSKA in the germline V gene (reference sequence). The germline V and J ends were trimmed by 6 bases and 10 bases, with 13 bases remaining between them. As DNA, the CDR3 is TGCAGTGCGGAGCGACTTTTGGAGCAGTTCTTC. Its protein product is CSAERLLEQFF.

The chain has TRBV7-8 and TRBJ2-7, with a weak D call TRBD2 (5 bases). With 1 base removed from V and 7 bases from J, the gap between germline ends came to 11 bases. CDR3 length equals 13 residues. Germline assignment: CDR1 SGHVS and CDR2 FQNEAQ. The DNA of the CDR3 is TGTGCCAGCAGCTTAGGACTACCCGGGGAGCAGTACTTC. This encodes CASSLGLPGEQYF.

V and J are TRBV15 and TRBJ2-2, with D possibly matching TRBD1 (6 bases). The CDR3 loop spans 16 amino acids. In germline, CDR1 is LNHNV, CDR2 YYDKDF (reference sequence). Trimming left V 3 bases short and J 0 bases short, with 11 bases between. This CDR3 is CATSRQGTTNTGELFF. The DNA for the CDR3 is TGTGCCACCAGCAGGCAAGGGACAACGAACACCGGGGAGCTGTTTTTT.